Listed below are T cell receptor beta chains from one sample, sequenced in a study of cytomegalovirus exposure and HLA in healthy donors. The protocol was immunoSEQ multiplex PCR, while the TCRdb copy is restricted to in-frame clones and leaves out a portion. Of 80,000 to 100,000 clones in the sample, approximately 81% were seen once. Sequenced: PBMCs. These receptors all come from a male donor in good health and CMV-seropositive. The CDR3 runs from the conserved cysteine through the conserved F or W. A D gene is named only where the DNA matches it firmly. Rows give clone size only sometimes, using once, few, many, or a class for an expanded clone.

j_call	d_call	v_call	clone_size	cdr3_nt	cdr3_aa
TRBJ2-3	TRBD1	TRBV7-9	once	TGTGCCAGCAGCTTAGCAGGGGCTACAACAACAGGGGTGAAGTATTTT	CASSLAGATTTGVKYF
TRBJ1-2	NA	TRBV14	NA	TGTGCCAGCAGTTACGGGAGCCGGGGCTATGGCTACACCTTC	CASSYGSRGYGYTF
TRBJ2-2	NA	TRBV5-4	few	TGTGCCAGCAGCTTGGACTCACGCGGGGAGCTGTTTTTT	CASSLDSRGELFF
TRBJ2-4	TRBD2	TRBV9	NA	TGTGCCAGCAGCGTAGGGGCGGGAGCTACCAAAAACATTCAGTACTTC	CASSVGAGATKNIQYF
TRBJ2-7	TRBD2	TRBV7-2	NA	TGTGCCAGCAGCCATCGTGGGGGTAGCGGGGTATCCTACGAGCAGTACTTC	CASSHRGGSGVSYEQYF
TRBJ2-5	NA	TRBV27	NA	TGTGCCAGCAGTTTAAAGGCAGGCATAGAGACCCAGTACTTC	CASSLKAGIETQYF
TRBJ2-2	TRBD2	TRBV6-1	medium-sized	TGTGCCAGTAGTGGACTAGCGGGGGGGGCCGGGGAGCTGTTTTTT	CASSGLAGGAGELFF
TRBJ1-1	NA	TRBV5-6	NA	TGTGCCAGCAGCTCCGCCGGGGTCACTGAAGCTTTCTTT	CASSSAGVTEAFF
TRBJ1-2	TRBD1	TRBV19	NA	TGTGCCAGTAGTGCCGGGACAGGGAATAACTATGGCTACACCTTC	CASSAGTGNNYGYTF
TRBJ1-5	NA	TRBV5-1	NA	TGCGCCAGCAGCTTACAAGGGGATCAGGCCCAGCATTTT	CASSLQGDQAQHF
TRBJ1-1	NA	TRBV10-2	NA	TGCGCCAGCAGTGATAACAGCAACACTGAAGCTTTCTTT	CASSDNSNTEAFF
TRBJ1-2	NA	TRBV7-2	NA	TGTGCCAGCAGCTTAGAGGCGGGGGTGCCAGTCTATGGCTACACCTTC	CASSLEAGVPVYGYTF
TRBJ2-5	TRBD2	TRBV25-1	NA	TGTGCCAGCAGTGCGGGACTAGCGGGGGCCTGGGAGACCCAGTACTTC	CASSAGLAGAWETQYF
TRBJ2-7	TRBD1	TRBV7-9	medium-sized	TGTGCCAGCAGTGAGGGGGCGGATAGGCGCTACGAGCAGTACTTC	CASSEGADRRYEQYF
TRBJ2-1	TRBD2	TRBV25-1	NA	TGTGCCAGCAGTCCCGGGGGGGGTGATGAGCAGTTCTTC	CASSPGGGDEQFF
TRBJ1-1	NA	TRBV6-5	few	TGTGCCAGCAGCGGGGAGACTGAAGCTTTCTTT	CASSGETEAFF
TRBJ2-6	NA	TRBV19	few	TGTGCCAGTAGTATCGACAGCTCTGGGGCCAACGTCCTGACTTTC	CASSIDSSGANVLTF
TRBJ1-3	TRBD1	TRBV30	NA	TGTGCCTGGAGAGACAGGGGCGGAGGAAACACCATATATTTT	CAWRDRGGGNTIYF
TRBJ1-6	TRBD1	TRBV25-1	NA	TGTGCCAGCAGTGAAGGGACAGGGTGGTCACCCCTCCACTTT	CASSEGTGWSPLHF
TRBJ1-1	NA	TRBV2	NA	TGTGCCAGCAGTGCCCCCGGGGGTCTTGAAGCTTTCTTT	CASSAPGGLEAFF
TRBJ2-5	TRBD2	TRBV27	NA	TGTGCCAGCAGTTCTACTAGCGGGGGGGCACGGGAGACCCAGTACTTC	CASSSTSGGARETQYF
TRBJ2-1	TRBD2	TRBV5-1	NA	TGCGCCAGCAACCTAGCGGCGAGCAGCAATGAGCAGTTCTTC	CASNLAASSNEQFF
TRBJ1-2	NA	TRBV7-9	NA	TGTGCCAGCAGCTTTGACTTATCGGGCTACACCTTC	CASSFDLSGYTF
TRBJ1-1	NA	TRBV30	NA	TGTGCCTGGAGTGTGGACGGGGACACTGAAGCTTTCTTT	CAWSVDGDTEAFF
TRBJ2-1	NA	TRBV19	NA	TGTGCCAGTAAAACAGGCCAAAGCTCCTACAATGAGCAGTTCTTC	CASKTGQSSYNEQFF
TRBJ2-7	NA	TRBV4-3	NA	TGCGCCAGCAGCCAAGATTTTGACTTCTCCTACGAGCAGTACTTC	CASSQDFDFSYEQYF
TRBJ1-4	NA	TRBV16	NA	TGTGCCAGCAGCCAATCTTCCTTTAATGAAAAACTGTTTTTT	CASSQSSFNEKLFF
TRBJ1-1	NA	TRBV7-3	NA	TGTGCCAGCAGCGGGCAGGGATTAGAGGCTTTCTTT	CASSGQGLEAFF
TRBJ2-7	TRBD1	TRBV30	NA	TGTGCCTGGATTAGAGAGGGGGCGACGAACGAGCAGTACTTC	CAWIREGATNEQYF
TRBJ2-7	TRBD1	TRBV5-5	NA	TGTGCCAGCAGCTCGACCACAGGGGAAGTCTACGAGCAGTACTTC	CASSSTTGEVYEQYF
TRBJ2-4	NA	TRBV6-5	NA	TGTGCCAGCAGTCAGACAGGGAGGAGGGGGAACATTCAGTACTTC	CASSQTGRRGNIQYF
TRBJ1-2	TRBD1	TRBV4-2	few	TGTGCCAGCAGCCTCACAGGGGAGGAGTATGGCTACACCTTC	CASSLTGEEYGYTF
TRBJ1-2	NA	TRBV9	NA	TGTGCCAGCAGCGTAGATCCAGGAAGAGCCGGCTACACCTTC	CASSVDPGRAGYTF
TRBJ1-4	NA	TRBV5-1	NA	TGCGCCAGCAGCTTGTGGCAGGGCGGGGGGGAAAAACTGTTTTTT	CASSLWQGGGEKLFF
TRBJ2-5	NA	TRBV13	NA	TGTGCCAGCAGCCGTTTAGGGGGGGAGTGGGGAGAGACCCAGTACTTC	CASSRLGGEWGETQYF
TRBJ1-5	TRBD1	TRBV7-8	NA	TGTGCCAGCAGCTTATCGGACAGGGGATCCAATCAGCCCCAGCATTTT	CASSLSDRGSNQPQHF
TRBJ2-7	NA	TRBV30	NA	TGTGCCTGGAATTCGATGGGCGCCTCCTACGAGCAGTACTTC	CAWNSMGASYEQYF
TRBJ2-1	TRBD1	TRBV6-4	NA	TGTGCCAGCAGTGACCGGGGTGCAGGGGGCAGATCCTACAATGAGCAGTTCTTC	CASSDRGAGGRSYNEQFF
TRBJ2-7	NA	TRBV7-2	few	TGTGCCAGCAGCTTAGGAGCACAGGGCGCCTACGAGCAGTACTTC	CASSLGAQGAYEQYF
TRBJ1-6	NA	TRBV10-3	NA	TGTGCCATCAGTGAGTCGGGGGCCGACAGCCTGAATTCACCCCTCCACTTT	CAISESGADSLNSPLHF
TRBJ2-5	NA	TRBV6-1	NA	TGTGCCAGCAGTGAAAGCCCAGCGAAAGAGACCCAGTACTTC	CASSESPAKETQYF
TRBJ2-3	TRBD2	TRBV5-6	once	TGTGCCAGCAGCTTGGACCTAGCGGGGAGCACAGATACGCAGTATTTT	CASSLDLAGSTDTQYF
TRBJ1-2	TRBD1	TRBV5-4	NA	TGTGCCAGCAGCCTGGGGACAGCCCTTCAAGTCGACTATGGCTACACCTTC	CASSLGTALQVDYGYTF
TRBJ1-4	NA	TRBV7-2	NA	TGTGCCAGCAGCCTCAACAGGGTTACTAATGAAAAACTGTTTTTT	CASSLNRVTNEKLFF
TRBJ2-7	NA	TRBV6-5	once	TGTGCCAGCAGTTACGGCCAGTTACCTTACGAGCAGTACTTC	CASSYGQLPYEQYF
TRBJ1-2	NA	TRBV7-9	NA	TGTGCCAGCAGCACGACAAACAGTAACTATGGCTACACCTTC	CASSTTNSNYGYTF
TRBJ1-5	NA	TRBV4-3	NA	TGCGCCAGCAGCCAAGATGGAGCGCAGCCCCAGCATTTT	CASSQDGAQPQHF
TRBJ2-2	TRBD1	TRBV19	NA	TGTGCCAGTAGTACCCTTCTCCCCGGGACAGGGAGGATCGGGGAGCTGTTTTTT	CASSTLLPGTGRIGELFF
TRBJ1-3	NA	TRBV6-5	NA	TGTGCCAGCGGGGCTTTGGCTGGAAACACCATATATTTT	CASGALAGNTIYF
TRBJ1-1	NA	TRBV19	few	TGTGCCAGTAGTATGTGGACCGTGGGGGAGGGCACTGAAGCTTTCTTT	CASSMWTVGEGTEAFF